These 9 T cell receptor beta chains came from one sample sequenced in a study of blood T cell repertoires in COVID-19. Assay: immunoSEQ multiplex PCR; the TCRdb copy retains only in-frame clones and omits some. Here the sample spans some 200,000 clones, just under 85% being singletons. Material: peripheral blood. The source is a human donor with acute or convalescent COVID-19. The donor label of this sample is uncertain.

A word on this clone: The sample carries other DNA sequences with the same CDR3. The rearrangement uses TRBV9 and TRBJ2-7, with 10 nucleotides matching TRBD2. Germline CDR1 is SGDLS and CDR2 is YYNGEE. V lost 2 bases, J lost 1 base, and 0 bases stayed unmatched. The CDR3 covers 14 residues. The CDR3 spells CASSVGLASYEQYF. The CDR3 bases are TGTGCCAGCAGCGTGGGACTAGCGTCCTACGAGCAGTACTTC.

The rearrangement uses TRBV18 and TRBJ2-4; a possible D gene is TRBD1 (7 bases). The CDR3 has 14 amino acids. Trimming shortened V by 3 bases and J by 7 bases, and 13 bases separated the two germline ends. Germline CDR1 is KGHSH and CDR2 is LQKENI. Here the CDR3 reads CASSPEGAGNIQYF. Here the CDR3 DNA reads TGTGCCAGCTCACCCGAGGGGGCGGGGAACATTCAGTACTTC.

V usage is TRBV27 and J usage is TRBJ1-2; D is unclear. Germline V gene lookup returns CDR1 MNHEY and CDR2 SMNVEV (reference sequence). Trimming took off 3 bases at V and 4 bases at J, with 9 bases between the two ends. The CDR3 covers 13 residues. Here the CDR3 DNA reads TGTGCCAGCAGTTTTCGGGGTGCCTATGGCTACACCTTC. Translating gives CASSFRGAYGYTF.

The V call is TRBV5-1, the J call TRBJ2-3, with 10 bases matching TRBD2. J gave up 3 bases and V 8 bases, and 6 bases lay outside the gene matches. This CDR3 has 14 amino acids. In germline, CDR1 is SGHRS, CDR2 YFSETQ. Here the CDR3 reads CASKREGVTDTQYF. In nucleotides, the CDR3 is TGCGCCAGTAAGCGGGAGGGGGTGACAGATACGCAGTATTTT.

The chain employs TRBV7-8 and TRBJ1-6; D not certain. The length of the CDR3 is 15 residues. Looked up from germline, CDR1 is SGHVS and CDR2 is FQNEAQ. The germline V and J ends were trimmed by 1 base and 2 bases, with 6 bases remaining between them. The CDR3 protein is CASSLGAAYNSPLHF. CDR3 in DNA: TGTGCCAGCAGCTTAGGGGCAGCCTATAATTCACCCCTCCACTTT.

The chain joins TRBV14 to TRBJ1-2; maybe TRBD1 (5 bases). Germline CDR1 and CDR2: SGHDN and FVKESK. CDR3 length: 15 amino acids. Trimming shortened V by 9 bases and J by 0 bases, and 17 bases separated the two germline ends. The CDR3: CARSPRRASNYGYTF. The CDR3 DNA follows: TGTGCCAGGTCCCCCCGCAGGGCCTCTAACTATGGCTACACCTTC.

The CDR3 DNA sequence: TGTGCCAGCAGGTCCGGGGGATCTGGGGCCAACGTCCTGACTTTC. Its translation: CASRSGGSGANVLTF. This chain joins TRBV6-5 and TRBJ2-6; perhaps TRBD2 as D (6 bases). V was cut by 6 bases and J by 1 base, with 10 bases left in between. This CDR3 spans 15 amino acids. CDR1 and CDR2 (germline): MNHEY, SVGAGI.

The chain employs TRBV3-1 (or the pseudogene TRBV3-2) and TRBJ1-2; D possibly corresponds to TRBD1 (6 bases). V shed 1 base and J shed 8 bases, with 11 bases lying between them. CDR3 length: 13 amino acids. The germline CDR1 and CDR2 sequences are LGHDT and YNNKEL (reference sequence). Here the CDR3 DNA reads TGTGCCAGCAGCCAAGGACAGGTCGCCGGCTACACCTTC. Its translation: CASSQGQVAGYTF.

This sequence joins TRBV6-6 and TRBJ2-7; 8 positions match TRBD1. J gave up 5 bases and V 6 bases, and 9 bases lay outside the gene matches. The CDR3 is 14 amino acids. Looked up from germline, CDR1 is MNHNY and CDR2 is SVGAGI (reference sequence). CDR3 in amino acids: CASSPQGARNEQYF. The CDR3 DNA is TGTGCCAGCAGCCCCCAGGGGGCTCGGAACGAGCAGTACTTC.